Below are 25 T cell receptor beta chains sequenced from a single sample in a study of response to subunit inactivated influenza vaccine (dated by TCRdb to the late 2010s). The library was produced with RT-PCR. Sequencing used an Illumina HiSeq 2500. The public reads were reanalyzed by TCRdb: fastp trimming at Q25, MiXCR alignment, in-frame beta chains only. Entries are consolidated by CDR3 protein sequence, retaining the most common genes and DNA. Within this sample are 300,000 to 350,000 distinct CDR3 sequences, with 22% of them counted one time only. 10% of the sample is held by the ten biggest clonotypes. Sample: PBMCs from blood, taken less than 22 months after vaccination. These receptors all stem from a man aged 50 to 69 who received an inactivated influenza vaccine. Donor details come from another sample of the same person, matched by shared clones.

This clonotype has only a few counts. The chain recombines TRBV5-5 with TRBJ1-2; D call uncertain. Per the germline V gene, CDR1 is SGHKS and CDR2 is YYEKEE (reference sequence). The CDR3 is 14 residues long. Trimming took 0 bases from V and 4 from J, leaving 10 bases between them. The CDR3 sequence: CASSLDRRTYGYTF. The CDR3 DNA follows: TGTGCCAGCAGCTTGGATCGCAGGACCTATGGCTACACCTTC.

This clonotype was recorded a few times. The chain joins TRBV15 to TRBJ2-6; possible D gene TRBD2, 5 bases. Between the trimmed V and J ends, which lost 7 bases and 2 bases, there was a span of 12 bases. This CDR3 is 15 amino acids long. From germline, CDR1 is LNHNV and CDR2 YYDKDF (reference sequence). For the CDR3, the DNA is TGTGCCACCAAGTTCGGGGTCGCTGGGGCCAACGTCCTGACTTTC. Its translation: CATKFGVAGANVLTF.

Many counts were recorded for this clonotype. The chain carries TRBV5-1 and TRBJ2-3, with D uncertain. The V end was cut by 4 bases, the J end by 1 base, with 7 bases between. The CDR3 sequence is 13 residues long. CDR1 is SGHRS, CDR2 YFSETQ, per germline. CDR3 sequence: CASSPSGTDTQYF. The CDR3 coding sequence is TGCGCCAGCAGCCCCTCGGGCACAGATACGCAGTATTTT. Variable domain in full (rest from reference TRBV5-1 and TRBJ2-3): KAGVTQTPRYLIKTRGQQVTLSCSPISGHRSVSWYQQTPGQGLQFLFEYFSETQRNKGNFPGRFSGRQFSNSRSEMNVSTLELGDSALYLCASSPSGTDTQYFGPGTRLTVL.

Ten or more counts support this clonotype. The chain carries TRBV5-6 and TRBJ1-5; tentative D call: TRBD1 (5 bases). The CDR3 consists of 12 residues. V lost 4 bases and J 7 bases, leaving 9 bases between the germline ends. Germline values: CDR1 SGHDT, CDR2 YYEEEE. The CDR3 DNA follows: TGTGCCAGCAGCGTGGGACGACAGCCCCAGCATTTT. This codes for CASSVGRQPQHF.

The chain uses TRBV5-1 and TRBJ2-3; D is ambiguous. Germline loops: CDR1 SGHRS, CDR2 YFSETQ. The length of the CDR3 is 14 residues. V lost 0 bases and J lost 8, with 13 bases in between. The CDR3 region has the DNA TGCGCCAGCAGCTTGGACTCCCCCCCTCGTACGCAGTATTTT. It encodes CASSLDSPPRTQYF. Supplemented by reference TRBV5-1 and TRBJ2-3, the full variable domain reads KAGVTQTPRYLIKTRGQQVTLSCSPISGHRSVSWYQQTPGQGLQFLFEYFSETQRNKGNFPGRFSGRQFSNSRSEMNVSTLELGDSALYLCASSLDSPPRTQYFGPGTRLTVL.

Ten or more counts support this clonotype. V usage is TRBV5-4 and J usage is TRBJ1-1, with 8 bases that match TRBD1. Germline lookup yields CDR1 SGHNT and CDR2 YYREEE (reference sequence). V lost 0 bases, J lost 1 base, and 2 bases stayed unmatched. CDR3 length: 15 amino acids. The CDR3 DNA is TGTGCCAGCAGCTTGGAAGGGACAGGGAACACTGAAGCTTTCTTT. Protein: CASSLEGTGNTEAFF.

This clonotype was recorded many times. V and J are TRBV9 and TRBJ1-2, with unresolved D. Trimming left V 0 bases short and J 2 bases short, with 5 bases between. The CDR3 sequence is 13 residues long. Germline V gene sequence: CDR1 SGDLS, CDR2 YYNGEE. CDR3 in amino acids: CASSVVQNYGYTF. As DNA, the CDR3 is TGTGCCAGCAGCGTAGTGCAGAACTATGGCTACACCTTC.

This clonotype was counted a few times. The V and J genes are TRBV6-5 and TRBJ1-2; D not resolved. This CDR3 is built from 14 residues. CDR1 MNHEY and CDR2 SVGAGI come from the germline V gene. Trimming pared 0 bases from V and 8 bases from J, leaving 13 bases between. The CDR3 DNA sequence: TGTGCCAGCAGTTACTCTAACGGACGTCTGGGCTACACCTTC. Encoded protein: CASSYSNGRLGYTF.

This chain connects TRBV4-3 to TRBJ2-7; possibly TRBD1 or TRBD2 for D (5 bases each). The germline CDR1 and CDR2 sequences are LGHNA and YSLEER. Trimming pared 0 bases from V and 2 bases from J, leaving 11 bases between. CDR3 length equals 15 residues. CDR3 residues: CASSQDEGRTYEQYF. As DNA, the CDR3 is TGCGCCAGCAGCCAAGATGAGGGACGAACCTACGAGCAGTACTTC.

The chain employs TRBV6-2 or TRBV6-3 and TRBJ1-5; the D gene is possibly TRBD1 (5 bases). CDR3 length equals 21 residues. The V gene lost 0 bases and the J gene lost 0 bases, with 24 bases spanning the gap. CDR1 and CDR2 (germline): MNHEY, SVGEGT. CDR3 in amino acids: CASSYSKRTLPGDYSNQPQHF. DNA for the CDR3: TGTGCCAGCAGTTACTCCAAAAGGACACTTCCGGGGGATTATAGCAATCAGCCCCAGCATTTT.

The chain is built from TRBV28 and TRBJ1-6, with D perhaps TRBD1 (5 bases). The CDR3 is made up of 18 amino acids. Trimming removed 2 bases at V and 9 bases at J, with 23 bases between. Germline lookup yields CDR1 MDHEN and CDR2 SYDVKM. The CDR3 reads CASSLIKPPGGEGSPLHF. CDR3 DNA sequence: TGTGCCAGCAGTTTAATAAAGCCACCGGGGGGGGAAGGTTCACCCCTCCACTTT.

This clonotype turned up a few times. This chain joins TRBV9 and TRBJ1-1; 7 positions agree with TRBD1. V was pared by 3 bases and J by 4 bases, with 9 bases of the junction left unmatched. CDR1 and CDR2 from the germline V gene are SGDLS and YYNGEE. The CDR3 runs 15 residues. This CDR3 reads CASSAYDRVPTEAFF. The CDR3 DNA sequence: TGTGCCAGCAGCGCCTACGACAGGGTTCCCACTGAAGCTTTCTTT.

This clonotype has more than one count but fewer than ten. V and J are TRBV2 and TRBJ1-5; maybe TRBD1 (6 bases). Trimming cost V 8 bases and J 3 bases, with 17 bases left between them. Germline V gene lookup returns CDR1 SNHLY and CDR2 FYNNEI. This CDR3 is 15 amino acids long. This CDR3 is CASGPDRGSNQPQHF. The CDR3 nucleotides are TGTGCCAGCGGGCCGGACAGAGGGTCCAATCAGCCCCAGCATTTT.

This chain connects TRBV5-1 to TRBJ1-3; 10 bases align to TRBD1. The CDR3 has 18 amino acids. Losses at the gene ends were 0 bases for V and 4 bases for J; bases not matched to a gene: 10. CDR1 is SGHRS, CDR2 YFSETQ, per germline. Here the CDR3 reads CASSLGRDRGRGGNTIYF. CDR3 in DNA: TGCGCCAGCAGCTTGGGACGGGACAGGGGACGTGGAGGAAACACCATATATTTT.

This clonotype was recorded a few times. V and J are TRBV7-8 and TRBJ2-5; weak D call: TRBD1 (6 bases). Trimming stripped 5 bases from V and 5 bases from J, with 12 bases between. This CDR3 is 13 amino acids long. The germline V gene encodes CDR1 SGHVS and CDR2 FQNEAQ. The CDR3 loop is CASSAQGWETQYF. In DNA, the CDR3 is TGTGCCAGCAGCGCACAGGGTTGGGAGACCCAGTACTTC.

The chain recombines TRBV20-1 with TRBJ2-3; unclear D gene. The CDR3 consists of 13 residues. Germline CDR1 reads DFQATT; CDR2 reads SNEGSKA (reference sequence). V gave up 5 bases and J gave up 2 bases, with 11 bases separating them. CDR3 sequence: CSAQDGVTDTQYF. DNA of the CDR3: TGCAGTGCTCAGGACGGAGTCACAGATACGCAGTATTTT.

This clonotype was detected ten times or more. The chain has TRBV20-1 and TRBJ1-2; 7 bases are shared with TRBD1. The CDR3 runs to 12 residues. V lost 6 bases, J lost 2 bases, and 3 bases stayed unmatched. The germline gives CDR1 DFQATT, CDR2 SNEGSKA (reference sequence). Here the CDR3 DNA reads TGCAGTGCCCTGGGACAGAACTATGGCTACACCTTC. It yields the protein CSALGQNYGYTF.

The chain is built from TRBV2 and TRBJ2-3; D might be TRBD1 (5 bases). The CDR3 is 11 amino acids. V lost 6 bases, J lost 7 bases, and 8 bases lay in between. From germline, CDR1 is SNHLY and CDR2 FYNNEI. CDR3 bases: TGTGCCAGCAGCAGGGTTAATACGCAGTATTTT. Residues: CASSRVNTQYF.

This clonotype has a count of ten or more. V usage is TRBV6-2 or TRBV6-3 and J usage is TRBJ2-7; TRBD2 agrees at 7 bases. The V gene's germline CDR1 is MNHEY and CDR2 SVGEGT. CDR3 length equals 15 residues. With 6 bases clipped from V and 7 bases from J, the junction kept 15 bases outside the gene matches. CDR3 region: CASSRSGESTVEQYF. DNA for the CDR3: TGTGCCAGCAGCCGGAGCGGGGAGAGTACGGTGGAGCAGTACTTC.

The chain couples TRBV2 to TRBJ1-5; a possible D gene is TRBD1 (5 bases). CDR3 length equals 14 residues. Germline CDR1 reads SNHLY; CDR2 reads FYNNEI. The V gene lost 5 bases and the J gene lost 7 bases, with 15 bases spanning the gap. CDR3 bases: TGTGCCAGCAGTCGGTCTGCAGGGCGGCAGCCCCAGCATTTT. Residues: CASSRSAGRQPQHF.

In this sample, this clonotype turned up a few times. The rearrangement links TRBV15 to TRBJ1-1; 10 bases match TRBD1. The CDR3 sequence is 17 residues long. The trim removed 6 bases at V and 1 base at J, leaving 11 bases unmatched. Germline V lookup: CDR1 LNHNV, CDR2 YYDKDF (reference sequence). The CDR3 spells CATRPGTGVRKNTEAFF. The DNA for the CDR3 is TGTGCCACCAGACCTGGGACAGGGGTAAGGAAGAACACTGAAGCTTTCTTT.

The chain combines TRBV7-2 with TRBJ2-7; 7 bases map to TRBD1. This CDR3 comprises 13 residues. The V and J ends lost 2 bases and 4 bases, in that order; junction bases with no gene match: 2. Germline V gene lookup returns CDR1 SGHTA and CDR2 FQGNSA. The CDR3 region is CASSLMTGYEQYF. In DNA form, the CDR3 reads TGTGCCAGCAGCTTAATGACAGGGTACGAGCAGTACTTC.

V and J are TRBV5-6 and TRBJ2-7, with 7 positions matching TRBD1. Germline CDR1 and CDR2: SGHDT and YYEEEE. The junction had 2 bases not matched to a gene; V was cut back by 4 bases and J by 1 base. The CDR3 has 13 residues. In DNA form, the CDR3 reads TGTGCCAGCAGCACGGGACAGTCCTACGAGCAGTACTTC. It codes for CASSTGQSYEQYF.

To note about this clonotype: Here the CDR3 omits its conserved ending phenylalanine or tryptophan, so a read error is the likely source. The chain carries TRBV27 and TRBJ2-3; 8 bases line up with TRBD1. V was pared by 6 bases and J by 2 bases, with 7 bases of the junction left unmatched. The CDR3 has 15 amino acids. The V gene's germline CDR1 is MNHEY and CDR2 SMNVEV (reference sequence). DNA of the CDR3: TGTGCCAGCAGCCGGACAGGGCCTCACACAGATACGCAGTATTTA. Translating gives CASSRTGPHTDTQYL.

The chain links TRBV20-1 to TRBJ1-6; D is uncertain. Germline V CDR1 and CDR2: DFQATT, SNEGSKA (reference sequence). CDR3 length equals 13 residues. Trimming left V 3 bases short and J 8 bases short, with 11 bases between. CDR3 bases: TGCAGTGCTAGCAACAGTATTTATTCACCCCTCCACTTT. Its translation: CSASNSIYSPLHF.